The present T cell receptor beta chain was sequenced within a study of cytomegalovirus exposure and HLA in healthy donors. With respect to this clone: No antigen is known for it.

Overall study results and limits: When the data were analyzed later, several of the most significant clusters appeared to be linked to common viral pathogens.

PCR primers comprised 60 Vbeta and 13 Jbeta primers. This table comes from immunoSEQ multiplex PCR, and its TCRdb copy is limited to in-frame clones, with some not included. In the table there are roughly 160,000 clones, around 79% of which are singletons. This CDR3 is 19 amino acids long. The germline gives CDR1 LGHNA, CDR2 YSLEER. V was clipped by 4 bases and J by 1 base, with 20 bases between them. This receptor was obtained from a female donor in good health and CMV-seronegative. The sequenced material came from PBMCs. The gene calls are TRBV4-3 and TRBJ2-6; unclear D gene. The chain's CDR3 is CASSRLRAGSQSGANVLTF. The DNA for the CDR3 is TGCGCCAGCAGCCGGTTAAGAGCAGGCAGCCAGTCTGGGGCCAACGTCCTGACTTTC.